Shown below are 5 T cell receptor beta chains from a single sample sequenced in a study of CD8+ T cells in alopecia areata. Noted treatment: oral pan-JAK inhibitor, 5-10 mg twice daily. RNA, once extracted, was reverse transcribed into cDNA for use as the sequencing template. The method was immunoSEQ multiplex PCR; TCRdb's version includes in-frame clones alone and lacks a portion of them. In the table there are approximately 110,000 clones, 45% to 65% of which are singletons. The sample was CD4+ T cells sorted from blood, taken at week 24, from a patient treated with tofacitinib. The receptor set was obtained from a human donor with alopecia areata.

The chain combines TRBV7-2 with TRBJ2-7; D not resolved. Germline CDR1 reads SGHTA; CDR2 reads FQGNSA. The V and J ends lost 3 bases and 4 bases respectively, with 7 bases between them. This CDR3 comprises 12 residues. The CDR3: CASSFVVYEQYF. The CDR3 nucleotides are TGTGCCAGCAGCTTCGTTGTATACGAGCAGTACTTC.

The J gene is TRBJ2-3, the V gene TRBV6-4; D gene ambiguous. This CDR3 region has 14 residues. Per the germline V gene, CDR1 is MRHNA and CDR2 is SNTAGT. V was clipped by 3 bases and J by 0 bases, with 7 bases between them. CDR3 nucleotide sequence: TGTGCCAGCAGTGAGGGTCCTAGCACAGATACGCAGTATTTT. Translation: CASSEGPSTDTQYF.

The genes are TRBV5-1 and TRBJ2-5; possible D gene TRBD2, 6 bases. This CDR3 spans 15 amino acids. The germline V gene has CDR1 SGHRS and CDR2 YFSETQ. With 0 bases removed from V and 4 bases from J, the gap between germline ends came to 13 bases. The CDR3 protein is CASSLGSSVGETQYF. The DNA for the CDR3 is TGCGCCAGCAGCTTGGGGTCTAGCGTGGGAGAGACCCAGTACTTC.

This clone was seen just once. V is TRBV29-1 and J is TRBJ2-5; 13 bases match TRBD2. Germline assignment: CDR1 SQVTM and CDR2 ANQGSEA. J was trimmed by 1 base and V by 7 bases; bases with no gene match: 12. The length of the CDR3 is 17 residues. The CDR3 DNA reads TGCAGCGCCAGTCCGGGACTAGCGGGACTAGTCCAAGAGACCCAGTACTTC. Translation gives CSASPGLAGLVQETQYF.

In its sample, this clone was seen once. The chain employs TRBV18 and TRBJ2-2, with 8 nucleotides matching TRBD1. V lost 2 bases and J lost 2; bases outside the gene matches: 4. Germline V gene data show CDR1 as KGHSH and CDR2 as LQKENI. The CDR3 runs to 16 residues. The CDR3 protein is CASSPIGQGNTGELFF. CDR3 coding DNA: TGTGCCAGCTCACCAATCGGACAGGGTAACACCGGGGAGCTGTTTTTT.